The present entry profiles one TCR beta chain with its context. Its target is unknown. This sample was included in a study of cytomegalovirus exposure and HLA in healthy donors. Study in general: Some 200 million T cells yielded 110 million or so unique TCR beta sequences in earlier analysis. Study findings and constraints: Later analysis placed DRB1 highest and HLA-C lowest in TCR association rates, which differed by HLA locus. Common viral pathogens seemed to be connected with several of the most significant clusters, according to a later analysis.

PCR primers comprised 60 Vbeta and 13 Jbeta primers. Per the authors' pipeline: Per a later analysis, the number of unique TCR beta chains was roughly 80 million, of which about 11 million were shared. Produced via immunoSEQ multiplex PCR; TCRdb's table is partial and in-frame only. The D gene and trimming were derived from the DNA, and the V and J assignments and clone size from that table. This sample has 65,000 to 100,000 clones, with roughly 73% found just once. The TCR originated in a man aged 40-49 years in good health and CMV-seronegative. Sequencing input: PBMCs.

The CDR3 DNA follows: TGTGCCAGCAGGAAAGGGACATCCTACAATGAGCAGTTCTTC. Translated: CASRKGTSYNEQFF. V usage is TRBV6-1 and J usage is TRBJ2-1; D is possibly TRBD1 (6 bases). This CDR3 spans 14 amino acids. The germline V gene encodes CDR1 MNHNS and CDR2 SASEGT. Trimming shortened V by 6 bases and J by 1 base, and 10 bases separated the two germline ends.